This TCR beta chain derives from a study of blood T cell repertoires in COVID-19 (dated by TCRdb to the early 2020s). About the study as a whole: Samples from collaborators originated in the United States, Italy and Spain and spanned both the acute and convalescent phases of COVID-19. The prospective study material was composed of cDNA or gDNA derived from T cells, B-cell-depleted T cells, or PBMCs. The dataset comprised deeply sampled blood TCRbeta repertoires from subjects exposed to, actively infected with, or recovered from COVID-19. The repertoires were released in a freely available public database intended as a resource for research on the immune response to SARS-CoV-2. Samples were obtained from the ongoing ImmuneRACE study (first 160 participants) and from about 1,300 subjects provided by 6 global collaborators. The sample metadata nearly always contained a de-identified subject ID, COVID-19 status, age in years and sex. Where HLA class I and class II types were available, the types were taken from metadata supplied by the sample provider, not from assay-based typing.

In Seattle, one collaborating source enrolled patients while the infection was active and tracked those patients longitudinally over the course of disease. Each collaborating institution followed its own protocols to collect whole blood in K2EDTA tubes. Collaborator samples were shipped for TCRbeta analysis as frozen whole blood, isolated PBMCs, or DNA extracted from either sample type. TCRbeta CDR3 regions were amplified from genomic DNA using the immunoSEQ Assay, a bias-controlled multiplex PCR. Concerning the study's data processing: Nucleated cell counts per sample were estimated from amplification of reference gene primers within the assay. To quantify the absolute abundance of each unique TCRbeta CDR3 rearrangement, sequence reads were collapsed and filtered. For each sample, productive Simpson clonality was calculated as the square root of Simpson's diversity index over productive rearrangements. TCRdb provides this immuneACCESS table in a form limited to in-frame rearrangements. Some clones are lacking; in checked studies, under half of them reflect an unresolved V gene, and why the rest are absent is not known. The DNA was the basis for D and trimming; V, J and clone size are from that table. Present in this sample are approximately 350,000 clones, about 90% of which were seen just once. The top ten clones comprise approximately 3% of the sample.

Study-wide findings and limitations: How much clinical and demographic metadata was included differed by source and by participant, and the metadata was provided uncurated.

Concerning this clone: This clone's antigen is unknown. The sample holds no much larger clone one base away, and base qualities are not on file.

CDR1 and CDR2 were assigned from the germline V gene as MGHRA and YSYEKL. From its cysteine to its phenylalanine, the CDR3 spans 15 amino acids. Left in the record is the CDR3 DNA by itself, 45 bases read in frame from the first base. Germline trimming: 1 base from V, 14 bases from J; junction bases outside gene matches: 10. This TCR came from a woman aged 30 to 39 with COVID-19, enrolled during active disease. The sequenced material came from peripheral blood. The V and J segments used are TRBV4-1 and TRBJ2-1; 11 junctional bases match TRBD2. The sequenced DNA: TGCGCCAGCAGCCAAGTTAGCGGGGGGGGTCGGGAAGAGTTCTTC. Translated, this is CASSQVSGGGREEFF.